This TCR beta chain was captured in a study of blood T cell repertoires in COVID-19. Overall study: Whether acute or convalescent, the COVID-19 samples came from the United States, Italy and Spain.

Cohort assignment relied on participant-reported clinical history. Either two negative PCRs, clearance, or symptom resolution qualified Cohort 3 donors as recovered. The CDR3 consists of 12 residues. V was trimmed by 7 bases and J by 1 base, leaving 7 bases between them. Germline lookup yields CDR1 PRHDT and CDR2 FYEKMQ (reference sequence). The repertoire was sequenced with immunoSEQ multiplex PCR; TCRdb's copy has only in-frame clones and lacks some. The repertoire has over 250,000 clones, roughly nine tenths of them found once; the top ten carry 2% to 3%. V and J are TRBV13 and TRBJ1-2; D remains unclear. The clonotype was recovered from a man in his 60s who had recovered from COVID-19. Sequencing used PBMCs or T cells enriched from blood (not recorded which). This CDR3 reads CASTQNNYGYTF. The CDR3 region has the DNA TGTGCCAGCACCCAGAATAACTATGGCTACACCTTC.